Following are 29 T cell receptor beta chains from one sample sequenced in a study of Ad26.COV2.S vaccination and SARS-CoV-2 variants. Regarding treatment: around 19 received Ad26.COV2.S at low or high dose, single or two shots; about 5 received placebo; per-sample allocation not given. It was on day 63 after the first vaccine or placebo injection that samples were taken. Assay used: immunoSEQ multiplex PCR; TCRdb lists only in-frame clones, some missing. Of approximately 460,000 clones listed, roughly nine tenths were seen once; the top ten hold approximately 1.7%. The specimen was peripheral blood, collected in a trial of Ad26.COV2.S vaccine versus placebo. The source is a person between 18 and 59 years old who received the Ad26.COV2.S COVID-19 vaccine or a placebo.

CDR3: CASSPGVTEAFF. Written as DNA, the CDR3 is TGTGCCAGCAGTCCAGGGGTCACTGAAGCTTTCTTT. The chain combines TRBV6-5 with TRBJ1-1; tentatively, D is TRBD1 (6 bases). Looked up from germline, CDR1 is MNHEY and CDR2 is SVGAGI. This CDR3 region has 12 residues. Trimming pared 5 bases from V and 4 bases from J, leaving 8 bases between.

The V gene is TRBV28, the J gene TRBJ2-7; D remains unclear. This CDR3 is 12 amino acids long. V was shortened by 10 bases and J by 6 bases, with 16 bases between the two germline ends. Per the germline V gene, CDR1 is MDHEN and CDR2 is SYDVKM. CDR3 sequence (DNA): TGTGCCACCAGAGAAAAACCCCTCGAGCAGTACTTC. Translating gives CATREKPLEQYF.

This chain uses TRBV6-5 with TRBJ2-7, with D possibly matching TRBD1 (5 bases). Trimming removed 7 bases at V and 1 base at J, with 8 bases between. This CDR3 is 12 amino acids long. Germline assignment: CDR1 MNHEY and CDR2 SVGAGI. The CDR3 DNA is TGTGCCAGCAAAGGGGATTCCTACGAGCAGTACTTC. It encodes CASKGDSYEQYF.

The chain uses TRBV14 and TRBJ2-5; 12 bases map to TRBD1. This CDR3 has 16 amino acids. Germline CDR1 SGHDN, CDR2 FVKESK. The V gene end was trimmed by 1 base and the J gene end by 1 base; junction bases not matched to a gene: 1. The CDR3 coding sequence is TGTGCCAGCAGCCAAGCGGGACAGGGGGCCCAAGAGACCCAGTACTTC. This codes for CASSQAGQGAQETQYF.

This clone was counted once. The V call is TRBV6-2 or TRBV6-3, the J call TRBJ1-6; 9 bases are a match to TRBD1. J gave up 7 bases and V 4 bases, and 8 bases lay outside the gene matches. There are 16 residues in the CDR3. Germline lookup yields CDR1 MNHEY and CDR2 SVGEGT. DNA for the CDR3: TGTGCCAGCAGTTCCAACAGGGGGCAAGAAAATTCACCCCTCCACTTT. Its protein product is CASSSNRGQENSPLHF.

The chain has TRBV19 and TRBJ1-2; 7 nucleotides agree with TRBD1. With V trimmed by 6 bases and J by 5 bases, 3 bases remained unmatched. The CDR3 sequence is 12 residues long. Germline CDR1 LNHDA, CDR2 SQIVND (reference sequence). DNA for the CDR3: TGTGCCAGTAGGGGGACAGTGTATGGCTACACCTTC. Amino acids: CASRGTVYGYTF.

Here the CDR3 reads CASSPQLEAFF. CDR3 nucleotide sequence: TGTGCCAGCAGCCCTCAGCTAGAAGCTTTCTTT. The V gene is TRBV7-2, the J gene TRBJ1-1; D unclear. Trimming left V 5 bases short and J 8 bases short, with 9 bases between. The CDR3 loop spans 11 amino acids. The germline V gene encodes CDR1 SGHTA and CDR2 FQGNSA.

The chain carries TRBV28 and TRBJ2-3; D is unclear. There are 13 residues in the CDR3. The germline CDR1 and CDR2 sequences are MDHEN and SYDVKM. The V and J ends lost 4 bases and 1 base respectively, with 6 bases between them. CDR3 bases: TGTGCCAGCAGTTCGGCAGGCACAGATACGCAGTATTTT. Amino acid sequence: CASSSAGTDTQYF. Full variable domain (missing parts from reference TRBV28 and TRBJ2-3): DVKVTQSSRYLVKRTGEKVFLECVQDMDHENMFWYRQDPGLGLRLIYFSYDVKMKEKGDIPEGYSVSREKKERFSLILESASTNQTSMYLCASSSAGTDTQYFGPGTRLTVL.

J is TRBJ2-3 and V is TRBV2; D not certain. The CDR3 spans 14 residues. V gave up 2 bases and J gave up 4 bases, with 10 bases separating them. Germline-derived CDR1 and CDR2 are SNHLY and FYNNEI. The CDR3 loop is CASSELELADTQYF. Written as DNA, the CDR3 is TGTGCCAGCAGTGAACTTGAGCTTGCAGATACGCAGTATTTT.

V and J are TRBV13 and TRBJ2-3; 7 nucleotides agree with TRBD2. The CDR3 contains 18 residues. The germline CDR1 and CDR2 sequences are PRHDT and FYEKMQ (reference sequence). With V trimmed by 5 bases and J by 4 bases, 18 bases remained unmatched. DNA for the CDR3: TGTGCCAGCAGCGCCCCCGCTCCTAGCGGAGACATCCCAGATACGCAGTATTTT. It specifies CASSAPAPSGDIPDTQYF. Full variable domain (rest looked up from reference TRBV13 and TRBJ2-3): AAGVIQSPRHLIKEKRETATLKCYPIPRHDTVYWYQQGPGQDPQFLISFYEKMQSDKGSIPDRFSAQQFSDYHSELNMSSLELGDSALYFCASSAPAPSGDIPDTQYFGPGTRLTVL.

V gene TRBV19 combines with J gene TRBJ2-5; possibly TRBD1 for D (6 bases). The CDR3 is 14 residues long. In germline, CDR1 is LNHDA, CDR2 SQIVND (reference sequence). V lost 2 bases and J 5 bases, leaving 12 bases between the germline ends. In nucleotides, the CDR3 is TGTGCCAGTAGTATATCAGGGGCTCGGGAGACCCAGTACTTC. This translates into CASSISGARETQYF.

The J gene is TRBJ2-3, the V gene TRBV14; TRBD2 might be the D (5 bases). The CDR3 contains 16 residues. V lost 0 bases and J lost 1, with 11 bases in between. The germline CDR1 and CDR2 sequences are SGHDN and FVKESK. CDR3 residues: CASSQELLRGTDTQYF. CDR3 bases: TGTGCCAGCAGCCAAGAGCTTCTGAGGGGCACAGATACGCAGTATTTT.

In its sample, this clone was seen once. The rearrangement uses TRBV2 and TRBJ1-6; the D is unclear. Germline CDR1 SNHLY, CDR2 FYNNEI. This CDR3 region has 12 residues. Trimming cost V 3 bases and J 6 bases, with 3 bases left between them. CDR3 amino acids: CASSDGNSPLHF. The CDR3 bases are TGTGCCAGCAGTGACGGTAATTCACCCCTCCACTTT.

J is TRBJ2-7 and V is TRBV2, with 7 bases lining up with TRBD1. This CDR3 comprises 16 residues. Germline V gene data show CDR1 as SNHLY and CDR2 as FYNNEI. V was pared by 3 bases and J by 1 base, with 9 bases of the junction left unmatched. CDR3 sequence: CASSDRDRRSSYEQYF. DNA of the CDR3: TGTGCCAGCAGTGACCGGGACAGACGATCTTCCTACGAGCAGTACTTC.

This chain uses TRBV13 with TRBJ2-7; D call uncertain. Trimming took off 4 bases at V and 0 bases at J, with 10 bases between the two ends. CDR1 PRHDT and CDR2 FYEKMQ come from the germline V gene (reference sequence). The CDR3 totals 14 residues. The CDR3 loop is CASSSLDGSYEQYF. CDR3 nucleotide sequence: TGTGCCAGCAGCTCCCTTGACGGCTCCTACGAGCAGTACTTC.

This chain joins TRBV4-1 and TRBJ2-1; D gene unclear. This CDR3 has 17 residues. Trimming shortened V by 0 bases and J by 7 bases, and 19 bases separated the two germline ends. The germline CDR1 and CDR2 sequences are MGHRA and YSYEKL. CDR3 bases: TGCGCCAGCAGCCAAGATGGATTGGCGGTTGTGGGGAATGAGCAGTTCTTC. It is translated as CASSQDGLAVVGNEQFF.

The chain couples TRBV19 to TRBJ2-3; D possibly uses TRBD1 or TRBD2 (5 bases each). Trimming took off 3 bases at V and 0 bases at J, with 10 bases between the two ends. The germline CDR1 and CDR2 sequences are LNHDA and SQIVND (reference sequence). The CDR3 length is 15 residues. DNA for the CDR3: TGTGCCAGTAGTATGGGACGAATTAGCACAGATACGCAGTATTTT. This encodes CASSMGRISTDTQYF.

The CDR3 coding sequence is TGTGCCAGCAGCCCCGATCCGATACGGGGCTACACCTTC. Translation: CASSPDPIRGYTF. The V gene is TRBV14, the J gene TRBJ1-2, with D hard to call. The CDR3 contains 13 residues. V lost 4 bases and J lost 8, with 14 bases in between. CDR1 and CDR2 from the germline V gene are SGHDN and FVKESK.

The V gene is TRBV6-4, the J gene TRBJ2-1; D is undetermined. This CDR3 comprises 14 residues. V shed 1 base and J shed 6 bases, with 10 bases lying between them. The germline CDR1 and CDR2 sequences are MRHNA and SNTAGT. The CDR3, as DNA: TGTGCCAGCAGTGACTTGGGCCCCCTCAATGAGCAGTTCTTC. Translating it yields CASSDLGPLNEQFF.

The chain joins TRBV6-1 to TRBJ1-6; a weak D match, TRBD1 (5 bases). Trimming pared 4 bases from V and 3 bases from J, leaving 13 bases between. The CDR3 is made up of 16 amino acids. Germline V CDR1 and CDR2: MNHNS, SASEGT. CDR3 in amino acids: CASSGRDGGYNSPLHF. The DNA for the CDR3 is TGTGCCAGCAGTGGACGAGACGGGGGCTATAATTCACCCCTCCACTTT.

The chain carries TRBV15 and TRBJ1-4; D not resolved. This CDR3 has 13 residues. Looked up from germline, CDR1 is LNHNV and CDR2 is YYDKDF (reference sequence). With 0 bases removed from V and 8 bases from J, the gap between germline ends came to 7 bases. CDR3 protein: CATSREVGEKLFF. The CDR3 DNA reads as TGTGCCACCAGCAGAGAGGTCGGGGAAAAACTGTTTTTT.

The V call is TRBV27, the J call TRBJ1-4, with D unclear. V lost 3 bases, J lost 6 bases, and 14 bases lay in between. Germline CDR1 and CDR2: MNHEY and SMNVEV (reference sequence). CDR3 length: 15 amino acids. The CDR3 bases are TGTGCCAGCAGTTTTTATCTGGACCCGGATGAAAAACTGTTTTTT. Translated, it gives CASSFYLDPDEKLFF.

V is TRBV20-1 and J is TRBJ1-2; TRBD1 agrees at 8 bases. V lost 3 bases to trimming and J lost 5 bases; unmatched junction nucleotides: 14. There are 16 residues in the CDR3. Germline values: CDR1 DFQATT, CDR2 SNEGSKA (reference sequence). The CDR3 region is CSASKPTQGAWYGYTF. CDR3 DNA: TGCAGTGCTAGTAAACCCACCCAGGGGGCTTGGTATGGCTACACCTTC.

This clone was seen a few times. The chain links TRBV18 to TRBJ2-5; D remains ambiguous. This CDR3 region has 11 residues. Per the germline V gene, CDR1 is KGHSH and CDR2 is LQKENI. V lost 6 bases and J 10 bases, leaving 12 bases between the germline ends. In nucleotides, the CDR3 is TGTGCCAGCTCCGCCGGTAGGTTCCAGTACTTC. Its translation: CASSAGRFQYF.

The V gene is TRBV3-1 (or the pseudogene TRBV3-2), the J gene TRBJ1-3, with D perhaps matching TRBD1 (5 bases). Germline values: CDR1 LGHDT, CDR2 YNNKEL (reference sequence). The germline V and J ends were trimmed by 1 base and 11 bases, with 12 bases remaining between them. The CDR3 sequence is 13 residues long. The CDR3 DNA reads as TGTGCCAGCAGCCAAGTTGGGGGAGGGCCCATATATTTT. This gives the protein CASSQVGGGPIYF.

The chain has TRBV30 and TRBJ2-7, with D tentatively TRBD2 (5 bases). The CDR3 runs 11 residues. Germline CDR1 is GTSNPN and CDR2 is SVGIG (reference sequence). Trimming left V 1 base short and J 5 bases short, with 6 bases between. The DNA of the CDR3 is TGTGCCTGGAGTGCGACTAACGAGCAGTACTTC. Translating gives CAWSATNEQYF.

This chain uses TRBV7-9 with TRBJ2-7, with TRBD1 identical over 11 bases. Germline values: CDR1 SEHNR, CDR2 FQNEAQ (reference sequence). The CDR3 loop spans 15 amino acids. The V and J ends lost 4 bases and 6 bases, in that order; junction bases with no gene match: 8. As DNA, the CDR3 is TGTGCCAGCAGCTCCATGGACAGGGGGCAGCGCGAGCAGTACTTC. Protein: CASSSMDRGQREQYF.

This chain joins TRBV7-9 and TRBJ2-7; D unresolved. Germline CDR1 SEHNR, CDR2 FQNEAQ (reference sequence). V shed 2 bases and J shed 2 bases, with 16 bases lying between them. The CDR3 consists of 16 residues. This chain's CDR3 is CASSLLIPTSPYEQYF. The CDR3 bases are TGTGCCAGCAGCTTACTGATCCCAACCTCCCCCTACGAGCAGTACTTC.

The chain joins TRBV5-4 to TRBJ2-7; D tentatively reads TRBD1 or TRBD2 (5 bases each). Germline CDR1 is SGHNT and CDR2 is YYREEE (reference sequence). Trimming shortened V by 4 bases and J by 6 bases, and 14 bases separated the two germline ends. This CDR3 contains 13 residues. The CDR3 DNA reads TGTGCCAGCAGCCAAGTTGGGGCGGGCGAGCAGTACTTC. It yields the protein CASSQVGAGEQYF.